This T cell receptor beta chain was observed in a study of regulatory T cells in long-lasting Graves disease. For the study at large: Antithyroid drug intake by newly diagnosed Graves' patients had lasted under 3 months. Overall study results and limits: Persistent Graves' patients showed less TCR diversity than newly diagnosed patients showed.

The junction had 9 bases not matched to a gene; V was cut back by 7 bases and J by 2 bases. The CDR3 has 15 residues. The germline CDR1 and CDR2 sequences are SGHRS and YFSETQ. Sample time point: newly diagnosed GD, antithyroid drugs for less than 3 months. RNA from PBMCs was the source of the TCR library. Both iRepertoire HTBI primers and Arm-PCR of CDR3 regions were used to build the TCR beta libraries. TCRdb ran MiXCR on the multiplex PCR reads and lists one entry per CDR3 protein. The sample consists of hundreds of thousands of distinct CDR3 sequences, roughly 15% of them appearing once. Turning to this clonotype: Antigen unknown.

Another study also made use of these data, one on T cells in Graves' hyperthyroidism and ophthalmopathy. In that study: The HTBI primer set was used in a first-round RT-PCR of the TCR CDR3.

This clonotype was obtained from a woman aged 40 to 50 with Graves disease. The J gene is TRBJ2-3, the V gene TRBV5-1; 8 positions agree with TRBD1. Source: peripheral blood mononuclear cells (PBMCs), taken at new diagnosis, from a patient treated with antithyroid drugs. The CDR3 loop reads CASGRGQGLTDTQYF. CDR3 sequence (DNA): TGCGCCAGCGGCCGAGGACAGGGACTCACAGATACGCAGTATTTT.